The 11 T cell receptor beta chains given below trace back to one sample, sequenced in a study of T cells in Graves' hyperthyroidism and ophthalmopathy. Using RNA transcripts as the source, TCR beta CDR3 regions were amplified. HTBI primers were the set used in a first-round RT-PCR of the TCR CDR3. Using its own MiXCR run on the multiplex PCR reads, TCRdb lists one record per CDR3 protein. Of around 280,000 distinct CDR3 sequences listed, roughly 15% are singletons. The specimen was blood. These receptors came from a woman aged 30 to 39 with Graves' hyperthyroidism that later progressed to Graves' ophthalmopathy.

This clonotype was counted at least ten times. V and J are TRBV4-3 and TRBJ1-1; D remains unclear. The CDR3 consists of 16 residues. CDR1 LGHNA and CDR2 YSLEER come from the germline V gene. Trimming removed 0 bases at V and 1 base at J, with 12 bases between. The chain's CDR3 is CASSQDQVVPNTEAFF. The CDR3 DNA follows: TGCGCCAGCAGCCAAGATCAGGTGGTACCGAACACTGAAGCTTTCTTT.

This clonotype was detected ten times or more. The rearrangement links TRBV20-1 to TRBJ2-3, with D tentatively TRBD2 (5 bases). The CDR3 is 10 residues long. With 7 bases removed from V and 6 bases from J, the gap between germline ends came to 8 bases. From germline, CDR1 is DFQATT and CDR2 SNEGSKA (reference sequence). In DNA, the CDR3 is TGCAGTGTTAAGCGGGATACGCAGTATTTT. Protein sequence: CSVKRDTQYF.

This clonotype was counted many times. The gene calls are TRBV7-2 and TRBJ2-2, with D hard to call. The CDR3 runs 13 residues. The germline V gene encodes CDR1 SGHTA and CDR2 FQGNSA. The V and J ends lost 1 base and 6 bases respectively, with 6 bases between them. In nucleotides, the CDR3 is TGTGCCAGCAGCTTAGAATCCCCCGGGGAGCTGTTTTTT. Protein: CASSLESPGELFF.

Many counts were recorded for this clonotype. V gene TRBV5-5 combines with J gene TRBJ2-2; a possible D gene is TRBD1 (7 bases). The CDR3 contains 18 residues. The germline V and J ends were trimmed by 3 bases and 0 bases, with 18 bases remaining between them. CDR1 is SGHKS and CDR2 is YYEKEE in the germline V gene (reference sequence). CDR3 nucleotides: TGTGCCAGCAGCTGGCGGGACAGCTCTAGCGCGAACACCGGGGAGCTGTTTTTT. This codes for CASSWRDSSSANTGELFF.

Comments on this clonotype: This may arise from a read error, as a much more abundant clone is one base away. V is TRBV10-3 and J is TRBJ2-7; D might be TRBD2 (6 bases). CDR3 length: 12 amino acids. The germline gives CDR1 ENHRY, CDR2 SYGVKD. The CDR3 sequence: CAIALTDYKQYF. The CDR3 nucleotides read TGTGCCATCGCACTAACGGACTACAAGCAGTACTTC.

In its sample, this clonotype was seen many times. V gene TRBV2 combines with J gene TRBJ2-2, with D uncertain. Germline CDR1 SNHLY, CDR2 FYNNEI. V lost 3 bases and J 8 bases, leaving 13 bases between the germline ends. The length of the CDR3 is 14 residues. This CDR3 reads CASSDPSVSGELFF. The CDR3 bases are TGTGCCAGCAGTGACCCCTCGGTATCGGGGGAGCTGTTTTTT.

This clonotype has ten or more counts. This rearrangement joins TRBV18 to TRBJ2-1; 10 nucleotides align to TRBD2. The CDR3 spans 16 residues. The V and J ends lost 4 bases and 9 bases, in that order; junction bases with no gene match: 12. The germline V gene encodes CDR1 KGHSH and CDR2 LQKENI. This chain's CDR3 is CASSLPSGSVRSEQFF. The CDR3 DNA sequence: TGTGCCAGCTCACTTCCTAGCGGGAGTGTTCGAAGTGAGCAGTTCTTC.

At least ten counts were recorded for this clonotype. The rearrangement joins TRBV20-1 to TRBJ2-5; TRBD1 matches at 9 bases. The length of the CDR3 is 13 residues. V dropped 4 bases and J dropped 2; count of bases not matched to a gene: 2. Per germline, CDR1 DFQATT and CDR2 SNEGSKA (reference sequence). CDR3 DNA: TGCAGTGCTACCGGGACAGGGCAAGAGACCCAGTACTTC. Translated, it gives CSATGTGQETQYF.

This clonotype was seen at least ten times. V is TRBV29-1 and J is TRBJ2-3; D call uncertain. With 5 bases removed from V and 5 bases from J, the gap between germline ends came to 14 bases. The CDR3 sequence is 13 residues long. Germline values: CDR1 SQVTM, CDR2 ANQGSEA. CDR3 in DNA: TGCAGCGTTTCCGGGCCCTCGGGAGATACGCAGTATTTT. Translating it yields CSVSGPSGDTQYF.

This clonotype was observed many times. This rearrangement joins TRBV3-1 to TRBJ1-2, with D possibly TRBD1 on 6 matching bases. The V gene lost 4 bases and the J gene lost 5 bases, with 14 bases spanning the gap. Germline V gives CDR1 LGHDT, CDR2 YNNKEL (reference sequence). This CDR3 contains 14 residues. The DNA of the CDR3 is TGTGCCAGCAGCCGTTTCAGGGGCGGGTATGGCTACACCTTC. Translated, it gives CASSRFRGGYGYTF. Complete variable domain (other parts from reference TRBV3-1 and TRBJ1-2): DTAVSQTPKYLVTQMGNDKSIKCEQNLGHDTMYWYKQDSKKFLKIMFSYNNKELIINETVPNRFSPKSPDKAHLNLHINSLELGDSAVYFCASSRFRGGYGYTFGSGTRLTVV.

This clonotype was counted at least ten times. The chain links TRBV3-1 to TRBJ1-1, with a possible D match to TRBD1 (5 bases). Germline CDR1 is LGHDT and CDR2 is YNNKEL (reference sequence). Trimming took off 4 bases at V and 5 bases at J, with 20 bases between the two ends. The CDR3 totals 16 residues. The CDR3 loop reads CASSRLAGTARTEAFF. CDR3 DNA sequence: TGTGCCAGCAGCCGTTTAGCCGGGACGGCGAGGACTGAAGCTTTCTTT.